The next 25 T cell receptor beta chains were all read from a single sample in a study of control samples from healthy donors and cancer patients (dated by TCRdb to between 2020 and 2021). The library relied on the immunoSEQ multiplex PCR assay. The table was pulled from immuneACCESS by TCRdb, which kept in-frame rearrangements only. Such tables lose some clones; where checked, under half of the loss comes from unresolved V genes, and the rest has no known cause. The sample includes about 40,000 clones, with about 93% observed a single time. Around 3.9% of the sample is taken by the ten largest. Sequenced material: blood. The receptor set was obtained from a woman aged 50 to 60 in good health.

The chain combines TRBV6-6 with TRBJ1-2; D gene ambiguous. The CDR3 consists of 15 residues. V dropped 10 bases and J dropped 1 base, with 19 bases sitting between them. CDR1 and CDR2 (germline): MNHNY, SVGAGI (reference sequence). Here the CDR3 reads CATYYPAGDNYGYTF. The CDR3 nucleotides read TGTGCCACCTACTACCCTGCCGGGGATAACTATGGCTACACCTTC.

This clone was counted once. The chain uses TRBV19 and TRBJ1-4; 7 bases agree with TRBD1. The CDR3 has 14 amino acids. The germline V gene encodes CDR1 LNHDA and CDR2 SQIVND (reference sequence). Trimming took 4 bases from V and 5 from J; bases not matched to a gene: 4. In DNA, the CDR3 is TGTGCCAGTAGTAGGGACAGACTAAATGAAAAACTGTTTTTT. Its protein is CASSRDRLNEKLFF.

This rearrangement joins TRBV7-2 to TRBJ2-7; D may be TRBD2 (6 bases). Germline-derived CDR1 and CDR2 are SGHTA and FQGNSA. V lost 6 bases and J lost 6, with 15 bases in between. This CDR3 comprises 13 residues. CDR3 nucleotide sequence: TGTGCCAGCAGGCACGGGGGTAAGGTCGAGCAGTACTTC. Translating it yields CASRHGGKVEQYF.

The DNA for the CDR3 is TGCAGTGCTAGTACCGGACAGCGCAATCAGCCCCAGCATTTT. Its translation: CSASTGQRNQPQHF. The J gene is TRBJ1-5, the V gene TRBV20-1; the D gene is possibly TRBD1 (6 bases). CDR3 length: 14 amino acids. Germline V CDR1 and CDR2: DFQATT, SNEGSKA (reference sequence). The ends were cut back, 3 bases at V and 2 bases at J, with 11 bases in the middle.

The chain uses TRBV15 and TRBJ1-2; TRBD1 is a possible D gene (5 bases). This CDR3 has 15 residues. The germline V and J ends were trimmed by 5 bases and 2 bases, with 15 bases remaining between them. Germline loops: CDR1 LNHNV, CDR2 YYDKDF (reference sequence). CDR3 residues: CATSAPGTANYGYTF. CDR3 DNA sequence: TGTGCCACCAGCGCCCCCGGGACCGCAAACTATGGCTACACCTTC.

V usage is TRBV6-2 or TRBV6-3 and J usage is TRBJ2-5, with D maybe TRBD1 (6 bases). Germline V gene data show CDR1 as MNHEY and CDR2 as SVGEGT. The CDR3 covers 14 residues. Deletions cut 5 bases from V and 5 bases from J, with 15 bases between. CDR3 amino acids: CASSPVGAAETQYF. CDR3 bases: TGTGCCAGCAGTCCCGTGGGGGCCGCGGAGACCCAGTACTTC.

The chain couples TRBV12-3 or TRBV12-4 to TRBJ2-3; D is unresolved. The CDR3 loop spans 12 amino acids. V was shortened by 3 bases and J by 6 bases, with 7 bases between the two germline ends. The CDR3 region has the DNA TGTGCCAGCAGTTTTAATAGGGATACGCAGTATTTT. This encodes CASSFNRDTQYF.

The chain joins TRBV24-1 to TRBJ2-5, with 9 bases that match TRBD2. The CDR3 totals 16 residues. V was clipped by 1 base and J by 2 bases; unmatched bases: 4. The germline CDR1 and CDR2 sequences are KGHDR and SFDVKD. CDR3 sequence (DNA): TGTGCCACCAGTGATTTTTCTAGCGGGGCACAAGAGACCCAGTACTTC. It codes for CATSDFSSGAQETQYF.

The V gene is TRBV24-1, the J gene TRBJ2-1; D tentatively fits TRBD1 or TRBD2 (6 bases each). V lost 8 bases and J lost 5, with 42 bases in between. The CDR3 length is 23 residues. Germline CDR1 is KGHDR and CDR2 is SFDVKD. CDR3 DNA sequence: TGTGCCACCAAACACCCCACGACGGGCCGGGGGCCGGACTTTAGTTCGCTGGACAATGAGCAGTTCTTC. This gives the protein CATKHPTTGRGPDFSSLDNEQFF.

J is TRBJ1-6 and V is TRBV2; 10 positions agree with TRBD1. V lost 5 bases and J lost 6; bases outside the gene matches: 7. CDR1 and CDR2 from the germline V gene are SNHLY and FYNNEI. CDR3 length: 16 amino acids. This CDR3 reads CASSLLTGGGNSPLHF. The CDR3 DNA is TGTGCCAGCAGTCTATTGACAGGGGGCGGTAATTCACCCCTCCACTTT.

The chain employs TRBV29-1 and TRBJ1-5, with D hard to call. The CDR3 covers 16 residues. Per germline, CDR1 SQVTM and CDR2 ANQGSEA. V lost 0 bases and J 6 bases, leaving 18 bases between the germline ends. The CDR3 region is CSVEDLSPNRTQPQHF. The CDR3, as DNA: TGCAGCGTTGAAGATCTTAGCCCTAATCGAACTCAGCCCCAGCATTTT.

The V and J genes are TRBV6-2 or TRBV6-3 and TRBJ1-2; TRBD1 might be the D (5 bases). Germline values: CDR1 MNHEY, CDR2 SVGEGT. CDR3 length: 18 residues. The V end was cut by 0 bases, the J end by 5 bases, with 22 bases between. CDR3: CASSYSRTGGLPLYGYTF. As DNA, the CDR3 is TGTGCCAGCAGTTACTCGAGAACAGGCGGACTGCCGCTTTATGGCTACACCTTC.

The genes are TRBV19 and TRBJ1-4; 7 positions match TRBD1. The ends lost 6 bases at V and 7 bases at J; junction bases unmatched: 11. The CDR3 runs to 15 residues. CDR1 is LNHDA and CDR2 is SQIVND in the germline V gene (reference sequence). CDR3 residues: CASRTGEAGGEKLFF. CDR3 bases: TGTGCCAGTAGAACGGGAGAGGCAGGGGGTGAAAAACTGTTTTTT.

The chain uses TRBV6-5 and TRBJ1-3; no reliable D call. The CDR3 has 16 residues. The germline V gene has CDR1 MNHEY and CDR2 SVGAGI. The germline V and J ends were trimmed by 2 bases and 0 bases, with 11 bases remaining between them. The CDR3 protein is CASSYARPSSGNTIYF. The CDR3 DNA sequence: TGTGCCAGCAGTTACGCCAGGCCCAGCTCTGGAAACACCATATATTTT.

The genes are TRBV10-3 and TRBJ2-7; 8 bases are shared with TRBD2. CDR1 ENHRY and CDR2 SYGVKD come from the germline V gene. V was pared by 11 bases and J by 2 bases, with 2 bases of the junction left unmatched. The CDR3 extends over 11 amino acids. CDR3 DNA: TGTGCCTCGGGGGGGACCTACGAGCAGTACTTC. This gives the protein CASGGTYEQYF.

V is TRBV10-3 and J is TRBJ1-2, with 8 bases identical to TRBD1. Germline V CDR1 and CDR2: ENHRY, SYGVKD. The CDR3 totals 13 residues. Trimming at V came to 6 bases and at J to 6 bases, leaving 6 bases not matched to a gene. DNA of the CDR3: TGTGCCATCAGCCCGGACAGGGATGATGGCTACACCTTC. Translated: CAISPDRDDGYTF.

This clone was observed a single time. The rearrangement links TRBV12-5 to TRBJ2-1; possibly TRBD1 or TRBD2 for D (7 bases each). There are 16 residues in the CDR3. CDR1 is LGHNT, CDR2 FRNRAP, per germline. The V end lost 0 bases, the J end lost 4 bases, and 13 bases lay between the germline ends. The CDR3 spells CASGLVPRGGYNEQFF. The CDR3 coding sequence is TGTGCTAGTGGTTTGGTACCCAGGGGGGGGTACAATGAGCAGTTCTTC.

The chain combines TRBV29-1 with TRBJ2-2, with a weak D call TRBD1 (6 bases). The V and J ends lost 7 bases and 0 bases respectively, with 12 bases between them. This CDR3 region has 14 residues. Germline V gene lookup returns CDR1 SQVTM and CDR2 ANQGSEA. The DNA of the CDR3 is TGCAGCGCCGGACAGCATACGAACACCGGGGAGCTGTTTTTT. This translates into CSAGQHTNTGELFF.

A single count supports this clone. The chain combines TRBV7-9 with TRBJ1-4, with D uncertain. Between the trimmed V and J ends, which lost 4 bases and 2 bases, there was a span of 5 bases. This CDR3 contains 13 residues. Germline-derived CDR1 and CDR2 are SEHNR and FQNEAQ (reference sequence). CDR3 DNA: TGTGCCAGCAGCTCCGCCACTAATGAAAAACTGTTTTTT. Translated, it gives CASSSATNEKLFF.

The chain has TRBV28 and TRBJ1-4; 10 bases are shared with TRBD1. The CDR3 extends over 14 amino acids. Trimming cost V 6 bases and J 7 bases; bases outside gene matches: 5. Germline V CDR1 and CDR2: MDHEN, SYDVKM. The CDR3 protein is CASRPGTGVEKLFF. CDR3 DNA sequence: TGTGCCAGCAGGCCAGGGACAGGGGTTGAAAAACTGTTTTTT.

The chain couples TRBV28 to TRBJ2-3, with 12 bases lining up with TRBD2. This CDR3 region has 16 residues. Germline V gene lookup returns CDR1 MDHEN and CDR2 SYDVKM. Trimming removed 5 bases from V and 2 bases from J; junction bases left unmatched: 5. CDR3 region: CASSGLAGFSTDTQYF. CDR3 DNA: TGTGCCAGCAGTGGACTAGCGGGGTTTTCCACAGATACGCAGTATTTT.

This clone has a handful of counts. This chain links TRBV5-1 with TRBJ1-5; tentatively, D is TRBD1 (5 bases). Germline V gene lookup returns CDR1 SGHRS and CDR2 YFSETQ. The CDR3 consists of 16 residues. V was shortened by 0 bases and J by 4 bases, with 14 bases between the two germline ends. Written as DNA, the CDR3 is TGCGCCAGCAGCTTGGGGGGCTCCTGGGGGAATCAGCCCCAGCATTTT. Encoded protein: CASSLGGSWGNQPQHF.

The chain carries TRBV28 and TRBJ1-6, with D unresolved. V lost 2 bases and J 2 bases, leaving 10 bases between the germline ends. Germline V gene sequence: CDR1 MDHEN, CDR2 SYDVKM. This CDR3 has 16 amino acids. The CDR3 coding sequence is TGTGCCAGCAGTTTAATAAGCTCGGCCTATAATTCACCCCTCCACTTT. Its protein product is CASSLISSAYNSPLHF.

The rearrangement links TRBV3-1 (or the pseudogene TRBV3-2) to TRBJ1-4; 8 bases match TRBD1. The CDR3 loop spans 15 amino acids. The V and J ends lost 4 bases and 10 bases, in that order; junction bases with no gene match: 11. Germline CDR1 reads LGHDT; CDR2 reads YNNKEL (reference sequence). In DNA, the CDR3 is TGTGCCAGCAGCCCTAATGGACAGGGATCGGTAAAACTGTTTTTT. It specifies CASSPNGQGSVKLFF.

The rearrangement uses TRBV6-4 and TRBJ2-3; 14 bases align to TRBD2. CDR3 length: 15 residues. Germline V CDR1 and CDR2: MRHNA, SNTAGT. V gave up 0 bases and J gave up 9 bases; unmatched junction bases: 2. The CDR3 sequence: CASSDSTSGGATQYF. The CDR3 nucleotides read TGTGCCAGCAGTGACTCGACTAGCGGGGGGGCCACGCAGTATTTT.